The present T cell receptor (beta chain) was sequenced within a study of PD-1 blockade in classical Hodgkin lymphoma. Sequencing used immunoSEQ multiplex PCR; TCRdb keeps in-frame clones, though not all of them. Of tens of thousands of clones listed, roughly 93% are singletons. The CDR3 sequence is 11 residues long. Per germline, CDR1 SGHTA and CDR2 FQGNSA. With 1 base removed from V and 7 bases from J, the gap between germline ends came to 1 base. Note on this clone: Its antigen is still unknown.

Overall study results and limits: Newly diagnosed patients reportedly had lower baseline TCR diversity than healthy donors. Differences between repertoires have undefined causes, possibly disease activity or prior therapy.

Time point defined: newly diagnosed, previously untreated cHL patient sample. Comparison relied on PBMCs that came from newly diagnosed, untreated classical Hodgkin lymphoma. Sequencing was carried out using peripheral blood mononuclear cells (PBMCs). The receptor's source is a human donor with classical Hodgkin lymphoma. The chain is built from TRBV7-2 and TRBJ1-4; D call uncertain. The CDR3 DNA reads TGTGCCAGCAGCTTAGTTGAAAAACTGTTTTTT. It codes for CASSLVEKLFF.